These 14 T cell receptor beta chains came from one sample sequenced in a study of technical replicates of blood from several donors. Produced via immunoSEQ multiplex PCR; TCRdb's table is partial and in-frame only. The data contain about 72,000 clones, roughly 92% of them singletons. Sequencing was performed on T cells isolated from PBMCs. All receptors derive from a human donor in good health.

This rearrangement joins TRBV5-3 to TRBJ2-5; no clear D. Being an ORF, TRBV5-3 has a function that is uncertain. The CDR3 runs to 11 residues. The V end lost 4 bases, the J end lost 4 bases, and 5 bases lay between the germline ends. The CDR3 DNA reads as TGTGCCAGAAGCCCAGTAGAGACCCAGTACTTC. Protein sequence: CARSPVETQYF.

The chain joins TRBV27 to TRBJ1-5; 11 bases map to TRBD1. V was pared by 7 bases and J by 6 bases, with 8 bases of the junction left unmatched. The CDR3 length is 15 residues. CDR1 MNHEY and CDR2 SMNVEV come from the germline V gene (reference sequence). The CDR3: CASTPSGTGGQPQHF. The CDR3 DNA is TGTGCCAGCACCCCATCAGGGACAGGGGGTCAGCCCCAGCATTTT.

The chain has TRBV7-7 and TRBJ2-2, with no clear D. The CDR3 spans 12 residues. Germline-derived CDR1 and CDR2 are SSHAT and FNYEAQ (reference sequence). V lost 5 bases and J 4 bases, leaving 5 bases between the germline ends. In DNA form, the CDR3 reads TGTGCCAGCAGCCCGGGCACCGGGGAGCTGTTTTTT. Encoded protein: CASSPGTGELFF.

This chain connects TRBV2 to TRBJ2-3, with a possible D match to TRBD2 (7 bases). V dropped 6 bases and J dropped 3 bases, with 13 bases sitting between them. The length of the CDR3 is 14 residues. Per the germline V gene, CDR1 is SNHLY and CDR2 is FYNNEI. The CDR3 nucleotides are TGTGCCAGCAGAGAGGGGGGGTCGACAGATACGCAGTATTTT. Protein product: CASREGGSTDTQYF.

This clone was seen a single time. The chain uses TRBV27 and TRBJ1-1; possible D gene TRBD1, 6 bases. This CDR3 region has 15 residues. The V and J ends lost 6 bases and 5 bases respectively, with 19 bases between them. CDR1 and CDR2 (germline): MNHEY, SMNVEV (reference sequence). The CDR3 bases are TGTGCCAGCAGCTACTTCCCAAAGGGACAAACTGAAGCTTTCTTT. It is translated as CASSYFPKGQTEAFF.

This chain links TRBV6-5 with TRBJ1-1, with unresolved D. CDR1 is MNHEY, CDR2 SVGAGI, per germline. V was cut by 2 bases and J by 8 bases, with 6 bases left in between. CDR3 length: 11 residues. CDR3 nucleotide sequence: TGTGCCAGCAGTTACAATCCGGAAGCTTTCTTT. Its protein product is CASSYNPEAFF.

The chain combines TRBV2 with TRBJ2-7; 13 bases are a match to TRBD2. The germline gives CDR1 SNHLY, CDR2 FYNNEI. Germline trimming cut 5 bases from V and 6 bases from J; bases unmatched to any gene: 7. This CDR3 comprises 15 residues. The CDR3 coding sequence is TGTGCCAGCAGTATCCTGGGACTAGCGGGGAGCGAGCAGTACTTC. Translated: CASSILGLAGSEQYF.

The chain has TRBV5-1 and TRBJ2-5, with 9 bases aligning to TRBD1. After removal of 0 bases from V and 3 bases from J, the junction contained 6 bases not matched to a gene. The V gene's germline CDR1 is SGHRS and CDR2 YFSETQ. The CDR3 spans 16 residues. The CDR3 protein is CASSLGVQGAEETQYF. CDR3 coding DNA: TGCGCCAGCAGCTTGGGCGTACAGGGGGCAGAAGAGACCCAGTACTTC.

The chain carries TRBV5-6 and TRBJ1-4; D is unresolved. The CDR3 has 15 residues. V lost 0 bases, J lost 3 bases, and 9 bases lay in between. Looked up from germline, CDR1 is SGHDT and CDR2 is YYEEEE. The CDR3 bases are TGTGCCAGCAGCTTGGGGTCAGGATCTAATGAAAAACTGTTTTTT. This translates into CASSLGSGSNEKLFF.

The chain links TRBV29-1 to TRBJ1-3, with no clear D. Trimming shortened V by 4 bases and J by 0 bases, and 4 bases separated the two germline ends. Germline V CDR1 and CDR2: SQVTM, ANQGSEA. The length of the CDR3 is 12 residues. CDR3 in amino acids: CSVGHSGNTIYF. The CDR3 nucleotides are TGCAGCGTTGGGCACTCTGGAAACACCATATATTTT.

The chain uses TRBV5-1 and TRBJ2-7; D is undetermined. The CDR3 consists of 14 residues. V shed 4 bases and J shed 4 bases, with 15 bases lying between them. Germline-derived CDR1 and CDR2 are SGHRS and YFSETQ. CDR3: CASSNLLVPYEQYF. In DNA form, the CDR3 reads TGCGCCAGCAGCAATCTGCTAGTACCGTACGAGCAGTACTTC. Filled out from reference TRBV5-1 and TRBJ2-7, the complete variable domain reads KAGVTQTPRYLIKTRGQQVTLSCSPISGHRSVSWYQQTPGQGLQFLFEYFSETQRNKGNFPGRFSGRQFSNSRSEMNVSTLELGDSALYLCASSNLLVPYEQYFGPGTRLTVT.

The V and J genes are TRBV11-3 and TRBJ2-3; 11 bases match TRBD2. The CDR3 loop spans 15 amino acids. Trimming removed 4 bases from V and 1 base from J; junction bases left unmatched: 1. CDR1 is SGHNT, CDR2 YENEEA, per germline. The CDR3 DNA is TGTGCCAGCAGCTCGGGACTAGCGGGCACAGATACGCAGTATTTT. It is translated as CASSSGLAGTDTQYF.

The chain joins TRBV19 to TRBJ1-2; unclear D gene. V was trimmed by 0 bases and J by 3 bases, leaving 17 bases between them. CDR1 is LNHDA, CDR2 SQIVND, per germline (reference sequence). The CDR3 extends over 17 amino acids. In nucleotides, the CDR3 is TGTGCCAGTAGTATAGATGCGGGCGGAACTTTTTACTATGGCTACACCTTC. It encodes CASSIDAGGTFYYGYTF.

J is TRBJ2-7 and V is TRBV19; the match to TRBD1 covers 12 bases. Per germline, CDR1 LNHDA and CDR2 SQIVND (reference sequence). V lost 5 bases, J lost 7 bases, and 9 bases stayed unmatched. This CDR3 spans 15 amino acids. This CDR3 is CASSLPGQGASEQYF. The CDR3 DNA reads TGTGCCAGTAGTCTCCCGGGACAGGGGGCAAGTGAGCAGTACTTC.